This T cell receptor beta chain was documented in a study of cytomegalovirus exposure and HLA in healthy donors. About the research overall: HLA-typed donors were the source of around 77 million unique TCRs held in an early data release. Findings and caveats of the study: Most TCR sequences showed up rarely, but some public TCRs showed up in many donors. A later analysis showed TCR association rates differing by HLA locus, peaking at DRB1 and lowest at HLA-C.

This CDR3 is 14 amino acids long. Germline loops: CDR1 SNHLY, CDR2 FYNNEI. V lost 6 bases to trimming and J lost 10 bases; unmatched junction nucleotides: 9. In regard to this clone: What it binds is unknown.

The PCR contained 60 Vbeta and 13 Jbeta primers. Repertoires were generated with immunoSEQ multiplex PCR, while TCRdb's copy carries only in-frame clones and drops some. Among about 170,000 clones, 80% were seen once, and the ten largest hold around 4.3%. This TCR was sampled from a woman aged 45-65 years in good health and CMV-seropositive. Sample: PBMCs. The rearrangement uses TRBV2 and TRBJ2-1; 10 nucleotides agree with TRBD1. The DNA for the CDR3 is TGTGCCAGCAGACGGGGGACAGGGGAAGGGGAGCAGTTCTTC. It yields the protein CASRRGTGEGEQFF. The full variable domain, in which reference TRBV2 and TRBJ2-1 provide the parts outside the CDR3, is EPEVTQTPSHQVTQMGQEVILRCVPISNHLYFYWYRQILGQKVEFLVSFYNNEISEKSEIFDDQFSVERPDGSNFTLKIRSTKLEDSAMYFCASRRGTGEGEQFFGPGTRLTVL.